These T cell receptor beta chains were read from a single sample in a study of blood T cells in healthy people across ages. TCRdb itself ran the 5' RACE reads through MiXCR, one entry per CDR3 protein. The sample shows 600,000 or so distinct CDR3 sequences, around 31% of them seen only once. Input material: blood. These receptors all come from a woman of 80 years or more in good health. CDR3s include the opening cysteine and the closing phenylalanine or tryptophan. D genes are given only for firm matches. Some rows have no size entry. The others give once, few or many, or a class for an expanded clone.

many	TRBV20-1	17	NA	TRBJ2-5	CSTDRGLAPRDGETQYF	TGCAGCACCGATCGAGGGCTAGCTCCGAGGGATGGAGAGACCCAGTACTTC
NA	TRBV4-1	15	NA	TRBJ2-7	CASSQAQGPLGEQYF	TGCGCCAGCAGCCAAGCTCAGGGACCCCTCGGGGAGCAGTACTTC
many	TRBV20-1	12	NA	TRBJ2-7	CSAPDETYEQYF	TGCAGTGCTCCGGACGAGACCTACGAGCAGTACTTC
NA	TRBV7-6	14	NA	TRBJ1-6	CASSAQGFNSPLHF	TGTGCCAGCAGCGCACAGGGTTTTAATTCACCCCTCCACTTT
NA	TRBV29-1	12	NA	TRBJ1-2	CSVVGPNYGYTF	TGCAGCGTTGTCGGGCCCAACTATGGCTACACCTTC
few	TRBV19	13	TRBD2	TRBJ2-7	CASTETSGYEQYF	TGTGCCAGTACTGAGACTAGCGGCTACGAGCAGTACTTC
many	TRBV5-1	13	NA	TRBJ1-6	CASSFNGNSPLHF	TGCGCCAGCAGCTTCAACGGGAATTCACCCCTCCACTTT
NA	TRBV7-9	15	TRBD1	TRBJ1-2	CASSLGDRGTYGYTF	TGTGCCAGCAGCTTAGGGGACAGGGGGACCTATGGCTACACCTTC
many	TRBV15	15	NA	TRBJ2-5	CATSRETGLRETQYF	TGTGCCACCAGCAGAGAAACGGGGCTCAGGGAGACCCAGTACTTC
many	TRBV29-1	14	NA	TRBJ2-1	CSVEPGDSYNEQFF	TGCAGCGTCGAACCAGGGGATTCCTACAATGAGCAGTTCTTC
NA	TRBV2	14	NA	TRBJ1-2	CASSAEAYGGGYTF	TGTGCCAGCAGTGCGGAGGCCTACGGGGGTGGCTACACCTTC
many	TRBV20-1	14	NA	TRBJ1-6	CSARDTGGYSPLHF	TGCAGTGCTAGAGATACCGGGGGATATTCACCCCTCCACTTT
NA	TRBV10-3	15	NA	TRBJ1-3	CAISEMASSGNTIYF	TGTGCCATCAGTGAGATGGCCTCCTCTGGAAACACCATATATTTT
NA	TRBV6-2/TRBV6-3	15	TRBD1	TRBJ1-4	CASRQGESTNEELFF	TGTGCCAGCAGACAGGGGGAATCAACTAATGAAGAACTGTTTTTT
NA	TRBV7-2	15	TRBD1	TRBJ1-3	CASSSGTGVGNTIYF	TGTGCCAGCAGCTCAGGGACAGGGGTTGGAAACACCATATATTTT
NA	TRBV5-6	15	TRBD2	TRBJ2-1	CASSLGRLAGASEFF	TGTGCCAGCAGCTTGGGGAGACTAGCGGGGGCTTCGGAGTTCTTC
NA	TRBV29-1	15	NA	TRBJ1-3	CSVEGGLHSGNTIYF	TGCAGCGTTGAAGGGGGCCTTCACTCTGGAAACACCATATATTTT
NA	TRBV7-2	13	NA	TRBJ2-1	CASSLDGINEQFF	TGTGCCAGCAGCTTAGACGGGATCAATGAGCAGTTCTTC
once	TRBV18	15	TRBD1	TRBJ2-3	CASSLRTGGIDTQYF	TGTGCCAGCTCACTCCGGACAGGGGGCATAGATACGCAGTATTTT
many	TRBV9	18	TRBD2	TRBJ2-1	CASSVGVGGGDSYNEQFF	TGTGCCAGCAGCGTAGGGGTAGGTGGGGGGGACTCCTACAATGAGCAGTTCTTC
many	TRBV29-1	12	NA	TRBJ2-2	CSVERNTGELFF	TGCAGCGTTGAGCGGAACACCGGGGAGCTGTTTTTT
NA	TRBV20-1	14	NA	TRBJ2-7	CSARMPFNYNEQYF	TGCAGTGCCAGAATGCCGTTCAACTACAATGAGCAGTACTTC
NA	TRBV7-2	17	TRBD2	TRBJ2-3	CASSLVSGGAATDTQYF	TGTGCCAGCAGCTTGGTTAGCGGGGGGGCTGCGACAGATACGCAGTATTTT
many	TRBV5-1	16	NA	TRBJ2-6	CASSFTNPSGANVLTF	TGCGCCAGCAGCTTTACAAACCCCTCTGGGGCCAACGTCCTGACTTTC
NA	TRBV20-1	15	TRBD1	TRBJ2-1	CSARDPGQGLNEQFF	TGCAGTGCTAGAGATCCTGGACAGGGATTAAATGAGCAGTTCTTC
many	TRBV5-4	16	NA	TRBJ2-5	CASSLVRRGGQETQYF	TGTGCCAGCAGCTTGGTCAGGAGGGGGGGCCAAGAGACCCAGTACTTC
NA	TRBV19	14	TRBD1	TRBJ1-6	CASNRGQGVSPLHF	TGTGCCAGTAATAGGGGACAGGGGGTTTCACCCCTCCACTTT
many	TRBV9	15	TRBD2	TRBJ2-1	CANTGRGGPQGEQFF	TGTGCCAATACAGGTCGCGGGGGGCCTCAAGGGGAGCAGTTCTTC
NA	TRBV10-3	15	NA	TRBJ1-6	CATSDQREGSSPLHF	TGTGCCACCAGTGATCAGCGGGAGGGAAGTTCACCCCTCCACTTT
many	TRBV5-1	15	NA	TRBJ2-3	CASSLDTGATDTQYF	TGCGCCAGCAGCTTGGATACGGGGGCCACAGATACGCAGTATTTT
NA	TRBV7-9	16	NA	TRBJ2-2	CASSSRSGKNTGELFF	TGTGCCAGCAGCTCCCGTTCAGGGAAGAACACCGGGGAGCTGTTTTTT
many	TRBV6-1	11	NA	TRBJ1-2	CASSEVVGYTF	TGTGCCAGCAGTGAAGTGGTGGGCTACACCTTC
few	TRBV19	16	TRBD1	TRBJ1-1	CASSKSPTGMNTEAFF	TGTGCCAGTAGTAAAAGCCCGACAGGGATGAACACTGAAGCTTTCTTT
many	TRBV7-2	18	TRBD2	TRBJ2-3	CASSLNSGGPLSTDTQYF	TGTGCCAGCAGCTTAAATAGCGGGGGACCTCTTAGCACAGATACGCAGTATTTT
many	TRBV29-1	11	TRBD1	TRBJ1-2	CSDTGGGFYTF	TGCAGCGATACAGGGGGCGGATTCTACACCTTC
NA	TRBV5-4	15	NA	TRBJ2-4	CASSLAGDRDNEQYF	TGTGCCAGCAGCTTGGCAGGCGACAGAGACAATGAGCAGTACTTC
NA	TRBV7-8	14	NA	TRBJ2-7	CASSLARAYNEQYF	TGTGCCAGCAGCTTAGCTAGGGCCTACAATGAGCAGTACTTC
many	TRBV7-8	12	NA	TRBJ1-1	CASSFGDTEAFF	TGTGCCAGCAGCTTCGGAGACACTGAAGCTTTCTTT
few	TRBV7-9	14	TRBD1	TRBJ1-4	CASNLGDRGEKLFF	TGTGCCAGCAACTTAGGGGACAGAGGTGAAAAACTGTTTTTT
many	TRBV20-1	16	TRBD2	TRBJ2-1	CSARPSGGQRYNEQFF	TGCAGTGCTAGACCCAGCGGGGGCCAAAGGTACAATGAGCAGTTCTTC
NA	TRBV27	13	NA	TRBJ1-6	CASSFGLRDHLHF	TGTGCCAGCAGTTTCGGTCTCAGGGATCACCTCCACTTT
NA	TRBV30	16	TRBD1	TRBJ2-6	CALSGTGGAGANVLTF	TGTGCCCTCTCCGGGACAGGGGGCGCTGGGGCCAACGTCCTGACTTTC
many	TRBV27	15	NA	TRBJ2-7	CASSLQGFGPYEQYF	TGTGCCAGCAGTTTACAGGGTTTCGGCCCCTACGAGCAGTACTTC
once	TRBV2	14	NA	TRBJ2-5	CASSGAPPPLELYF	TGTGCCAGCAGTGGTGCACCCCCACCGCTCGAATTGTACTTC
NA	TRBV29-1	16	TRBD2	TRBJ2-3	CSVVPFSGRATDTQYF	TGCAGCGTTGTCCCCTTTAGCGGGAGGGCCACAGATACGCAGTATTTT